The rows below give T cell receptor beta chains drawn from one sample of a study of T cell changes during pregnancy in multiple sclerosis. Generated by immunoSEQ multiplex PCR, the TCRdb table keeps only in-frame clones and is missing some. The sample lists tens of thousands of clones; about nine tenths were seen once. The source material was peripheral blood, sampled in the third trimester of pregnancy. These TCRs come from a female donor with multiple sclerosis, enrolled in a pregnancy study. The CDR3 runs from the conserved cysteine through the conserved F or W. D genes are given only for firm matches. Size values are once, few and many counts, or a class for expanded clones, and some rows have none.

TGTGCCAGCAGCTTCAGGGGGAAGTCAGATACGCAGTATTTT,CASSFRGKSDTQYF,TRBV7-2,TRBD1,TRBJ2-3,.
TGTGCCAGCAGACTTGCGGGACAGGCCTACAATCAGCCCCAGCATTTT,CASRLAGQAYNQPQHF,TRBV27,TRBD1,TRBJ1-5,.
TGCGCCAGCAGCTTGGCCCCCATTGGGGGGATCAGGACCGGGGAGCTGTTTTTT,CASSLAPIGGIRTGELFF,TRBV5-1,.,TRBJ2-2,.
TGCGCCAGCAGCCCGCTTGCCCAGGCGACTGGCTACACCTTC,CASSPLAQATGYTF,TRBV5-1,.,TRBJ1-2,.
TGTGCCAGCAGTCCGCTAGGGAGGGGCACTGAAGCTTTCTTT,CASSPLGRGTEAFF,TRBV27,.,TRBJ1-1,.
TGTGCCAGCAGCTTACCTTCCTCTGGAAACACCATATATTTT,CASSLPSSGNTIYF,TRBV7-9,.,TRBJ1-3,.
TGTGCCAGCACCATCCAGGCAGGGGCGAACACCGGGGAGCTGTTTTTT,CASTIQAGANTGELFF,TRBV5-4,.,TRBJ2-2,.
TGTGCCAGCAGTTTATCCCGGGGGGGGACACGTGAAGCTTTCTTT,CASSLSRGGTREAFF,TRBV27,.,TRBJ1-1,.
TGTGCCAGCAGCTCCCCCTCTAGGAACGAGCAGTACTTC,CASSSPSRNEQYF,TRBV7-2,.,TRBJ2-7,once
TGTGCCAGCAGCCTCGCTCCGGGACAGAAGCAAGAGACCCAGTACTTC,CASSLAPGQKQETQYF,TRBV5-8,TRBD1,TRBJ2-5,.
TGTGCCAGCAGCTTAGGGGGGGTTTGGGGAAACACAGATACGCAGTATTTT,CASSLGGVWGNTDTQYF,TRBV11-2,.,TRBJ2-3,.
TGTGCCAGCAGCCATCCGGGACTAGCTAGCACAGATACGCAGTATTTT,CASSHPGLASTDTQYF,TRBV5-4,TRBD2,TRBJ2-3,.
TGTGCCAGCAGCCAAGAGACCGGGGGTACTGAAGCTTTCTTT,CASSQETGGTEAFF,TRBV6-4,.,TRBJ1-1,.
TGTGCCAGCAGTTCACAGGGGGCGGACTATGGCTACACCTTC,CASSSQGADYGYTF,TRBV2,TRBD1,TRBJ1-2,.
TGCGCCAGCAGCTTAGGACTAGCGGGAATCAACGAGCAGTACTTC,CASSLGLAGINEQYF,TRBV5-1,TRBD2,TRBJ2-7,.
TGTGCCAGCAGTGAGGGACTAGCGGAAGAGACCCAGTACTTC,CASSEGLAEETQYF,TRBV2,TRBD2,TRBJ2-5,.
TGTGCCAGCAGACAGGGGGCGCCATACGAGCAGTACTTC,CASRQGAPYEQYF,TRBV6-5,TRBD1,TRBJ2-7,.
TGTGCCAGCAGGACCAGGGGAATGAACACTGAAGCTTTCTTT,CASRTRGMNTEAFF,TRBV2,.,TRBJ1-1,.
TGCGCCAGCAGTCGCCAGGGGGTGACCTACAATGAGCAGTTCTTC,CASSRQGVTYNEQFF,TRBV5-1,TRBD1,TRBJ2-1,.
TGTGCCAGCAGCCTCAGGGGGAACTATGGCTACACCTTC,CASSLRGNYGYTF,TRBV11-2,TRBD1,TRBJ1-2,.
TGTGCCAGCAGTCTCGGACAGGGGGCGATTCAGCCCCAGCATTTT,CASSLGQGAIQPQHF,TRBV2,TRBD1,TRBJ1-5,.
TGTGCCAGCTCCACACCCCTTCCCACGCAGTATTTT,CASSTPLPTQYF,TRBV18,.,TRBJ2-3,.
TGCGCCAGCAGCCAAGATTACGGGGGGCAGGGGGAAGCTTTCTTT,CASSQDYGGQGEAFF,TRBV4-3,.,TRBJ1-1,.
TGTGCCAGCAGCTTATCGGACTCGAACACCGGGGAGCTGTTTTTT,CASSLSDSNTGELFF,TRBV7-6,.,TRBJ2-2,.
TGTGCCAGCTCACCACAGGTCGCTAGCGGACCCTCCGAGCAGTACTTC,CASSPQVASGPSEQYF,TRBV18,TRBD2,TRBJ2-7,.
TGTGCCACTGATAAGGGGGACAGGAGAGGTGAAGCTTTCTTT,CATDKGDRRGEAFF,TRBV19,TRBD1,TRBJ1-1,.
TGCGCCAGCAGCCAAGACGCAGGGGGGAATGAGCAGTTCTTC,CASSQDAGGNEQFF,TRBV4-1,.,TRBJ2-1,.
TGCGCCAGCAGTCAGGACAGGGGGCCGAACACTGAAGCTTTCTTT,CASSQDRGPNTEAFF,TRBV23-1,TRBD1,TRBJ1-1,.
TGTGCCAGTAGTACCTGGACAGGGGGCACCCCCTCTGGGGCCAACGTCCTGACTTTC,CASSTWTGGTPSGANVLTF,TRBV19,TRBD1,TRBJ2-6,.
TGTGCCAGCAGTGGTACAGGGACCGTGAACACTGAAGCTTTCTTT,CASSGTGTVNTEAFF,TRBV27,.,TRBJ1-1,.
TGTGCCAGCAGCCCCCCGGACAGCCCCACCGGGGAGCTGTTTTTT,CASSPPDSPTGELFF,TRBV7-3,.,TRBJ2-2,.
TGTGCCAGCAGTCCTACAGCTAATGAAAAACTGTTTTTT,CASSPTANEKLFF,TRBV6-5,.,TRBJ1-4,.
TGTGCCAGCAGCTTACTTCCGGGAGGCACAGATACGCAGTATTTT,CASSLLPGGTDTQYF,TRBV7-2,.,TRBJ2-3,.
TGTGCCAGCAGCGGAGGAGCTACAGGGGGCTCCTACGAGCAGTACTTC,CASSGGATGGSYEQYF,TRBV5-4,TRBD1,TRBJ2-7,once
TGTGCCAGCAGCTCAAGTCGACAGGGCAGCTATGGCTACATCTTC,CASSSSRQGSYGYIF,TRBV7-2,TRBD1,TRBJ1-2,.
TGCGCCAGCAGCTTTTCCCCGTCAGATTACGAGCAGTACTTC,CASSFSPSDYEQYF,TRBV5-1,.,TRBJ2-7,once
TGTGCCAGCCAAATAGCGGGGTACAATGAGCAGTTCTTC,CASQIAGYNEQFF,TRBV7-9,TRBD2,TRBJ2-1,.
TGCGCCAGCAGCCAAGATTTAGGGTCGGGATCCTACAATGAGCAGTTCTTC,CASSQDLGSGSYNEQFF,TRBV4-1,.,TRBJ2-1,.
TGTGCCACCTTGGCCAGAGGAAACTATGGCTACACCTTC,CATLARGNYGYTF,TRBV19,.,TRBJ1-2,.
TGTGCCAGCAGTCACCCCCCAGGCAGTGACAATCAGCCCCAGCATTTT,CASSHPPGSDNQPQHF,TRBV28,.,TRBJ1-5,.
TGTGCCAGCAGCCAAGGGGTCCGGGACAGGGCGTACGAGCAGTACTTC,CASSQGVRDRAYEQYF,TRBV4-2,TRBD1,TRBJ2-7,.
TGTGCCAGCAGTTCGACTAGCGGGGGTTACACAGATACGCAGTATTTT,CASSSTSGGYTDTQYF,TRBV7-6,TRBD2,TRBJ2-3,.
TGTGCCAGCAGCATAGGGACAGGGGGCTATCAGCCCCAGCATTTT,CASSIGTGGYQPQHF,TRBV9,TRBD1,TRBJ1-5,.
TGTGCTAGTGGTTTGGTTAGGACAGGGAACACTGAAGCTTTCTTT,CASGLVRTGNTEAFF,TRBV12-5,TRBD1,TRBJ1-1,.
TGTGCCATCCCGGACAGGGCATTAGAAAAACTGTTTTTT,CAIPDRALEKLFF,TRBV7-9,TRBD1,TRBJ1-4,.
TGTGCCAGCAGCTTGATCGGGGTCGGTCAGCCCCAGCATTTT,CASSLIGVGQPQHF,TRBV5-6,.,TRBJ1-5,.
TGCGCCAGCAGCAACACCGGGACACCCATTTTGGGGAGCAACACTGAAGCTTTCTTT,CASSNTGTPILGSNTEAFF,TRBV4-1,.,TRBJ1-1,medium-sized
TGTGCCAGCAGTTCGGGGTTCTCTGGAAACACCATATATTTT,CASSSGFSGNTIYF,TRBV6-5,.,TRBJ1-3,.
TGCGCCAGCAGCTTCCAGGGTGATACTGAAGCTTTCTTT,CASSFQGDTEAFF,TRBV5-1,.,TRBJ1-1,.
TGTGCCAGCAGCTTGATCCACAGGGTTAGGGAAGCTTTCTTT,CASSLIHRVREAFF,TRBV11-2,.,TRBJ1-1,.
TGTGCCAGCACCACCCTGGGGGCTTCTTCCACCGGGGAGCTGTTTTTT,CASTTLGASSTGELFF,TRBV7-3,.,TRBJ2-2,.
TGCGCCAGCAGCCCTAGACAGGGGACTCCCTACGAGCAGTACTTC,CASSPRQGTPYEQYF,TRBV5-1,TRBD1,TRBJ2-7,.
TGTGCCAGCAGCTGGGGGGGGGACACTGAAGCTTTCTTT,CASSWGGDTEAFF,TRBV5-4,.,TRBJ1-1,.
TGTGCCAGCAGTATGATTGAGGGCACCGGGGAGCTGTTTTTT,CASSMIEGTGELFF,TRBV6-4,.,TRBJ2-2,.
TGTGCCAGCAGGGACTTGACAGGGGCCCTTAATGGCTACACCTTC,CASRDLTGALNGYTF,TRBV2,TRBD1,TRBJ1-2,.
TGTGCCACCCTGCTCCTAGCGGAGCTCCAAGAGACCCAGTACTTC,CATLLLAELQETQYF,TRBV6-1,TRBD2,TRBJ2-5,.
TGTGCCAGCAGCGCGGATCTATACACTGAAGCTTTCTTT,CASSADLYTEAFF,TRBV7-9,.,TRBJ1-1,.